This T cell receptor beta chain is from a study of Ad26.COV2.S vaccination and SARS-CoV-2 variants. In regard to this clone: Its antigen is currently unknown.

Sequencing was performed with immunoSEQ multiplex PCR; in TCRdb, only in-frame clones are kept and a portion is missing. The sample has 350,000 to 450,000 clones, roughly 94% seen once. Whole-study findings and limits: A substantial breadth of spike-specific CD8+ and CD4+ T cell responses after vaccination has been reported. Vaccinees and placebo recipients showed similar non-spike TCR breadth. Total responses of T cells may have been underestimated by the analyses of TCR breadth and depth. Vaccinees showed greater spike-specific TCR breadth than placebo recipients.

J gave up 2 bases and V 1 base, and 4 bases lay outside the gene matches. In germline, CDR1 is SGHDT, CDR2 YYEEEE. The CDR3 spans 15 residues. The sample was peripheral blood, taken after recovery from COVID-19. This receptor was taken from a human donor who had recovered from COVID-19. The V call is TRBV5-6, the J call TRBJ2-7; 9 bases are shared with TRBD2. CDR3 nucleotides: TGTGCCAGCAGCTTGTTTAGCGGGGGAACCTACGAGCAGTACTTC. Amino acids: CASSLFSGGTYEQYF.